This T cell receptor beta chain was observed in a study of glioma-infiltrating T cells. The iRepertoire nested amplicon-rescue multiplex PCR amplified TCR alpha and beta CDR3s from RNA. TCRdb redid the calling of the multiplex PCR reads with MiXCR, one entry per CDR3 protein. The sample yields more than 300,000 distinct CDR3 sequences, less than 50% seen once. Regarding this clonotype: A read error may produce the germline difference seen at one junction end.

Germline V CDR1 and CDR2: SEHNR, FQNEAQ (reference sequence). The CDR3 contains 15 residues. The genes are TRBV7-9 and TRBJ2-2; perhaps TRBD2 as D (5 bases). The receptor was isolated from a human donor with low-grade glioma or glioblastoma, undergoing nonglioma brain surgery, or in good health (not recorded which). The sample consisted of glioma tissue, nonneoplastic brain tissue, or PBMCs (not recorded which). CDR3 coding DNA: TGTGCCAGCAGCTCTCTCGAGAGAAACACCGGGGAGCTGCTTTTT. It is translated as CASSSLERNTGELLF.